This entry lists 15 T cell receptor beta chains sequenced from one sample in a study of blood T cell repertoires in COVID-19. The repertoire was sequenced with immunoSEQ multiplex PCR; TCRdb's copy has only in-frame clones and lacks some. The sample includes just under 350,000 clones, 80% to 90% of them seen just once. The sequenced material came from peripheral blood. The receptors come from a man aged 30-40 years with active or convalescent COVID-19.

The V and J genes are TRBV6-2 or TRBV6-3 and TRBJ1-6; TRBD1 matches 8 bases. The ends lost 5 bases at V and 10 bases at J; junction bases unmatched: 13. Germline V gene data show CDR1 as MNHEY and CDR2 as SVGEGT. This CDR3 region has 16 residues. The CDR3 DNA follows: TGTGCCAGCAGTCCCTCGGAGGGACAGGAAAACTCACCCCTCCACTTT. It specifies CASSPSEGQENSPLHF.

The genes are TRBV28 and TRBJ2-2; D is perhaps TRBD2 (6 bases). V lost 1 base and J 0 bases, leaving 9 bases between the germline ends. The CDR3 runs 16 residues. Germline loops: CDR1 MDHEN, CDR2 SYDVKM. CDR3 loop: CASSLLPGANTGELFF. In DNA, the CDR3 is TGTGCCAGCAGTTTATTACCGGGGGCGAACACCGGGGAGCTGTTTTTT.

The V and J genes are TRBV14 and TRBJ1-2, with D unclear. Trimming shortened V by 0 bases and J by 8 bases, and 16 bases separated the two germline ends. From germline, CDR1 is SGHDN and CDR2 FVKESK. This CDR3 comprises 15 residues. The CDR3 DNA follows: TGTGCCAGCAGCCAAGATCTGAGTGCCCCGGGGGGCTACACCTTC. Residues: CASSQDLSAPGGYTF.

V usage is TRBV5-1 and J usage is TRBJ2-7; 7 bases line up with TRBD1. CDR3 size: 14 residues. Trimming at V came to 4 bases and at J to 3 bases, leaving 7 bases not matched to a gene. Looked up from germline, CDR1 is SGHRS and CDR2 is YFSETQ. The CDR3 loop is CASSAPGQSYEQYF. CDR3 DNA: TGCGCCAGCAGCGCACCGGGACAGAGCTACGAGCAGTACTTC.

The J gene is TRBJ2-3, the V gene TRBV27; 7 bases agree with TRBD2. The germline V gene has CDR1 MNHEY and CDR2 SMNVEV (reference sequence). V lost 3 bases to trimming and J lost 4 bases; unmatched junction nucleotides: 7. This CDR3 has 15 residues. The CDR3 DNA is TGTGCCAGCAGTTTTGGCGGGAGCCCCCCAGATACGCAGTATTTT. This translates into CASSFGGSPPDTQYF.

V gene TRBV30 combines with J gene TRBJ1-4; D is perhaps TRBD1 (5 bases). Between the trimmed V and J ends, which lost 0 bases and 6 bases, there was a span of 8 bases. Germline CDR1 and CDR2: GTSNPN and SVGIG (reference sequence). The CDR3 runs to 13 residues. CDR3 coding DNA: TGTGCCTGGAGTGTCCCAGGGCATGAAAAACTGTTTTTT. This sequence encodes CAWSVPGHEKLFF.

This clone was seen just once. The V and J genes are TRBV6-5 and TRBJ2-7; 11 positions agree with TRBD2. There are 15 residues in the CDR3. Germline CDR1 MNHEY, CDR2 SVGAGI. J lost 2 bases, V lost 4 bases, and 4 bases had no gene match. The CDR3 is CASSLLAGVTYEQYF. The CDR3 coding sequence is TGTGCCAGCAGTTTACTAGCGGGAGTGACCTACGAGCAGTACTTC.

The chain links TRBV19 to TRBJ1-5, with 7 bases matching TRBD1. There are 15 residues in the CDR3. The junction had 10 bases not matched to a gene; V was cut back by 6 bases and J by 5 bases. The germline gives CDR1 LNHDA, CDR2 SQIVND (reference sequence). The DNA of the CDR3 is TGTGCCAGTAGCATGGGACAGACGGTCGATCAGCCCCAGCATTTT. Translated, it gives CASSMGQTVDQPQHF.

The chain recombines TRBV19 with TRBJ1-3; a weak D match, TRBD1 (5 bases). The V and J ends lost 6 bases and 0 bases respectively, with 18 bases between them. The CDR3 is 17 amino acids. Germline V gives CDR1 LNHDA, CDR2 SQIVND (reference sequence). The CDR3 region is CASSQEGRDYSGNTIYF. The CDR3 nucleotides read TGTGCCAGTAGCCAGGAAGGCCGGGACTACTCTGGAAACACCATATATTTT.

The chain has TRBV30 and TRBJ1-2, with D possibly matching TRBD1 (6 bases). CDR1 is GTSNPN, CDR2 SVGIG, per germline (reference sequence). The V gene lost 6 bases and the J gene lost 0 bases, with 11 bases spanning the gap. The CDR3 covers 13 residues. CDR3 loop: CACTGHTNYGYTF. In DNA form, the CDR3 reads TGTGCCTGCACGGGACACACTAACTATGGCTACACCTTC.

This chain uses TRBV5-4 with TRBJ2-3, with D unclear. CDR3 length equals 15 residues. The germline gives CDR1 SGHNT, CDR2 YYREEE (reference sequence). Trimming took 0 bases from V and 2 from J, leaving 10 bases between them. CDR3 sequence reads: CASSLASALTDTQYF. For the CDR3, the DNA is TGTGCCAGCAGCTTGGCCAGCGCACTCACAGATACGCAGTATTTT.

The chain joins TRBV7-8 to TRBJ2-7, with a tentative D call TRBD2 (6 bases). The CDR3 runs to 12 residues. V lost 1 base and J 7 bases, leaving 8 bases between the germline ends. CDR1 is SGHVS and CDR2 is FQNEAQ in the germline V gene. The CDR3 coding sequence is TGTGCCAGCAGCTTAGGGGGGGTTGAGCAGTACTTC. Its protein product is CASSLGGVEQYF.

The chain uses TRBV9 and TRBJ1-2; no clear D gene. This CDR3 comprises 13 residues. Germline lookup yields CDR1 SGDLS and CDR2 YYNGEE. The V end was cut by 3 bases, the J end by 6 bases, with 12 bases between. The CDR3 DNA reads as TGTGCCAGCAGCGCCGGGGAGGCAAATGGCTACACCTTC. Translation: CASSAGEANGYTF.

The chain carries TRBV18 and TRBJ1-5, with 7 positions matching TRBD1. Germline V gene sequence: CDR1 KGHSH, CDR2 LQKENI. CDR3 length: 16 amino acids. V shed 3 bases, J shed 2 bases, and the junction held 7 bases outside the gene matches. In nucleotides, the CDR3 is TGTGCCAGCTCACCTGGGACCGGGACAGGCAATCAGCCCCAGCATTTT. It translates to CASSPGTGTGNQPQHF.

This clone was recorded once. This chain joins TRBV9 and TRBJ1-1; the match to TRBD1 covers 11 bases. V shed 2 bases, J shed 5 bases, and the junction held 5 bases outside the gene matches. CDR3 length: 15 amino acids. Germline CDR1 is SGDLS and CDR2 is YYNGEE. The CDR3 spells CASSVSGQGGTEAFF. The CDR3 nucleotides read TGTGCCAGCAGCGTCTCGGGACAGGGGGGAACTGAAGCTTTCTTT. The whole variable domain, filled in from reference TRBV9 and TRBJ1-1, reads DSGVTQTPKHLITATGQRVTLRCSPRSGDLSVYWYQQSLDQGLQFLIQYYNGEERAKGNILERFSAQQFPDLHSELNLSSLELGDSALYFCASSVSGQGGTEAFFGQGTRLTVV.